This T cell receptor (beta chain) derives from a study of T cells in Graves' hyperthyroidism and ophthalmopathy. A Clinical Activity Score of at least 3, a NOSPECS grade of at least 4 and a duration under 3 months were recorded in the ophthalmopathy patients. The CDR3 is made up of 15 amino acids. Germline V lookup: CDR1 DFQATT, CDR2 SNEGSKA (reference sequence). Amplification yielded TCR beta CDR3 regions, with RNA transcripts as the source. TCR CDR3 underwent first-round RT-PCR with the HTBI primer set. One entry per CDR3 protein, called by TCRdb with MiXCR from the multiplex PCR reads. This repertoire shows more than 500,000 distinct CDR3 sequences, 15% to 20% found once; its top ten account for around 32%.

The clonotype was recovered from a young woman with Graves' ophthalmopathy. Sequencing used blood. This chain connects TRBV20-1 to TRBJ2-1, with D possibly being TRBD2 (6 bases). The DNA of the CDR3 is TGCGGTCAGGAGGGCCCCTTAGATAAATACAATGAGCAGTTCTTC. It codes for CGQEGPLDKYNEQFF.